This T cell receptor (beta chain) is from a study of cytomegalovirus exposure and HLA in healthy donors. General observations from the study: DRB1 had the most TCR associations and HLA-C the fewest, a later analysis found, with rates varying by HLA locus.

As for this clone: Its matching antigen is unknown.

The PCR contained 60 Vbeta and 13 Jbeta primers. Produced via immunoSEQ multiplex PCR; TCRdb's table is partial and in-frame only. The sample consists of about 69,000 clones, 60% to 85% of them appearing once. Sequences were obtained from PBMCs. The clonotype comes from a man in his late teens or twenties in good health and CMV-seronegative.

Here the CDR3 DNA reads TGTGCCAGTAGTGAGGGAATCAGGGGAAGTCAGCCCCAGCATTTT. It specifies CASSEGIRGSQPQHF. The V gene is TRBV19, the J gene TRBJ1-5, with a possible D match to TRBD1 (6 bases). Germline CDR1 reads LNHDA; CDR2 reads SQIVND (reference sequence). Trimming shortened V by 5 bases and J by 6 bases, and 17 bases separated the two germline ends. This CDR3 is built from 15 residues.